The rows below give T cell receptor beta chains drawn from one sample of a study of T-cell reconstitution after alpha-beta-depleted transplantation in children. Each CDR3 protein gets one entry after TCRdb re-called the PCR reads with MiXCR. The table includes 750,000 to 950,000 distinct CDR3 sequences, less than 20% detected once. Sequenced material: PBMCs, mostly from graft donor cells, taken 360 days after TCRalphabeta/CD19-depleted stem cell transplant. These receptors all stem from a male patient aged 10 to 17 who had a stem cell transplant for acute lymphoblastic leukemia, so the T cells may come from the graft donor. CDR3s include the opening cysteine and the closing phenylalanine or tryptophan. D genes are given only for firm matches. Clone size is not always given. Where it is, it says once, few, many or a class for expanded clones.

TRBV27,few,TRBD1,TRBJ2-7,CASSPNRGSGHEQYF,TGTGCCAGCAGTCCCAACAGGGGAAGTGGGCACGAGCAGTACTTC
TRBV5-1,-,-,TRBJ2-4,CASSLEAGLAKNIQYF,TGCGCCAGCAGCTTGGAGGCAGGGCTAGCCAAAAACATTCAGTACTTC
TRBV5-1,-,-,TRBJ2-3,CASSAGRSGSDTQYF,TGCGCCAGCAGCGCCGGACGGAGTGGCTCAGATACGCAGTATTTT
TRBV11-2,-,TRBD2,TRBJ2-3,CASRRLAGVPRSTDTQYF,TGTGCCAGCAGACGACTAGCGGGAGTCCCCCGAAGCACAGATACGCAGTATTTT
TRBV7-8,-,-,TRBJ1-2,CASSLQPANYGYTF,TGTGCCAGCAGCCTACAGCCCGCTAACTATGGCTACACCTTC
TRBV12-3/TRBV12-4,-,-,TRBJ1-2,CASSHGSTNYGYTF,TGTGCCAGCAGTCACGGGAGTACTAACTATGGCTACACCTTC
TRBV3-1,-,-,TRBJ1-3,CASSQAAVISGNTIYF,TGTGCCAGCAGCCAAGCGGCAGTGATCTCTGGAAACACCATATATTTT
TRBV27,-,TRBD2,TRBJ2-3,CASSSQLAGATDTQYF,TGTGCCAGCAGTTCACAACTAGCGGGAGCCACAGATACGCAGTATTTT
TRBV5-1,few,-,TRBJ1-4,CASSLKGIGAKLFF,TGCGCCAGCAGCTTGAAGGGAATCGGAGCAAAACTGTTTTTT
TRBV20-1,-,-,TRBJ2-1,CSARELVGAGYTRSYNEQFF,TGCAGTGCTAGAGAACTAGTAGGGGCGGGGTATACCCGCTCCTACAATGAGCAGTTCTTC
TRBV20-1,-,TRBD1,TRBJ1-2,CSARDQGQSCGYTF,TGCAGTGCTAGAGATCAGGGACAGTCTTGTGGCTACACCTTC
TRBV2,few,-,TRBJ1-1,CASRDFWENTEAFF,TGTGCCAGCAGGGATTTCTGGGAGAACACTGAAGCTTTCTTT
TRBV7-2,many,-,TRBJ2-3,CASSLGMVTLSTDTQYF,TGTGCCAGCAGCTTAGGGATGGTCACTCTGAGCACAGATACGCAGTATTTT
TRBV12-3/TRBV12-4,-,-,TRBJ1-4,CASSSLDLIATNEKLFF,TGTGCCAGCAGTTCATTGGACCTGATTGCAACTAATGAAAAACTGTTTTTT
TRBV21-1,many,-,TRBJ2-7,CASSKEGGSYF,TGTGCCAGCAGCAAAGAAGGGGGTAGCTACTTC
TRBV29-1,few,-,TRBJ1-2,CSVEDGVYGYTF,TGCAGCGTTGAAGATGGGGTCTATGGCTACACCTTC
TRBV11-2,few,-,TRBJ2-1,CASSATEVLTYNEQFF,TGTGCCAGCAGCGCAACCGAAGTACTAACCTACAATGAGCAGTTCTTC
TRBV29-1,-,-,TRBJ1-2,CSVKGVDYGYTF,TGCAGCGTTAAAGGGGTTGACTATGGCTACACCTTC
TRBV4-1,few,-,TRBJ1-4,CASSLPFLAVYNEKLFF,TGCGCCAGCAGCCTCCCTTTTTTGGCGGTTTATAATGAAAAACTGTTTTTT
TRBV7-9,few,-,TRBJ1-5,CASTPPGQSEPQHF,TGTGCCAGCACCCCCCCTGGACAATCGGAGCCCCAGCATTTT
TRBV20-1,few,-,TRBJ2-3,CSARSLGGTGTDTQYF,TGCAGTGCTAGGTCCCTTGGGGGGACGGGGACAGATACGCAGTATTTT
TRBV11-1,-,TRBD2,TRBJ2-5,CASSPWREGFQETQYF,TGTGCCAGCAGCCCCTGGCGGGAGGGATTCCAAGAGACCCAGTACTTC
TRBV12-3/TRBV12-4,-,TRBD2,TRBJ2-1,CASSWTSNPYNEQFF,TGTGCCAGCAGTTGGACTAGTAACCCCTACAATGAGCAGTTCTTC
TRBV3-1,many,-,TRBJ1-5,CASSQDSSNQPQHF,TGTGCCAGCAGCCAGGACAGTAGCAATCAGCCCCAGCATTTT
TRBV12-3/TRBV12-4,-,TRBD2,TRBJ2-2,CASTPSLAGAFTGELFF,TGTGCCAGCACTCCCTCCCTAGCGGGAGCTTTCACCGGGGAGCTGTTTTTT
TRBV7-8,few,-,TRBJ1-5,CASSLAPGANQPQHF,TGTGCCAGCAGCTTAGCTCCAGGAGCAAATCAGCCCCAGCATTTT
TRBV20-1,-,-,TRBJ2-1,CSARKGPHEQFF,TGCAGTGCAAGAAAAGGCCCTCACGAGCAGTTCTTC